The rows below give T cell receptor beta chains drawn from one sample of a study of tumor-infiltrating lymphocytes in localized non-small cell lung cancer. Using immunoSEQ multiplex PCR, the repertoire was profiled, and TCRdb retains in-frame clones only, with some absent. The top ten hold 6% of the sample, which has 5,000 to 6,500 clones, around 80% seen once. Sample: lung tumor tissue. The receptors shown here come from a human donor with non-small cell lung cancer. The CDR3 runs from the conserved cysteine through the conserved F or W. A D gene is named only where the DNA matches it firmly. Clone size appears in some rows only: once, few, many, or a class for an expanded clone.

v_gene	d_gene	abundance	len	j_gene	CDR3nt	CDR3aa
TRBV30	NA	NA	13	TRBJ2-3	TGTGCCTGGAGTGTCTATGGGGCGGATACGCAGTATTTT	CAWSVYGADTQYF
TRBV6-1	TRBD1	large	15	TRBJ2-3	TGTGCCAGCAGAGAAGGACAGGGCGTCACAGATACGCAGTATTTT	CASREGQGVTDTQYF
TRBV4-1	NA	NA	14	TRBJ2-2	TGCGCCAGCAGCCAAGATAAGGTGGCCGGGGAGCTGTTTTTT	CASSQDKVAGELFF
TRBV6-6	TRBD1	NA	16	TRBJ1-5	TGTGCCAGCAGTTACTCGGACAGGGGGTTCGATCAGCCCCAGCATTTT	CASSYSDRGFDQPQHF
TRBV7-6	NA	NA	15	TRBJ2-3	TGTGCCAGCAGCCTAGTCGGCGGGAGCACAGATACGCAGTATTTT	CASSLVGGSTDTQYF
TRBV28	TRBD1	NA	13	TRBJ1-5	TGTGCCAGCAGTGAGCCGGGACAGGGGCCCCAGCATTTT	CASSEPGQGPQHF
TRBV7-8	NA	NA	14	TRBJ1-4	TGTGCCAGCAGCTCGAATGGGCAGGCCTACGAACTGTTTTTT	CASSSNGQAYELFF
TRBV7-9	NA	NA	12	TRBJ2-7	TGTGCCAGCGGGACCGACCTTTACGAGCAGTACTTC	CASGTDLYEQYF
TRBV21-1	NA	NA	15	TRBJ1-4	TGTGCCAGCAGCCATCCGGGATATCATAATGAAAAACTGTTTTTT	CASSHPGYHNEKLFF
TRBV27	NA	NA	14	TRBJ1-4	TGTGCCACCAAACTGGGGGGGTGGAGTGAAAAACTGTTTTTT	CATKLGGWSEKLFF
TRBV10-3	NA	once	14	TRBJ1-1	TGTGCCAGCAGCAACGGCCAGATGAACACTGAAGCTTTCTTT	CASSNGQMNTEAFF
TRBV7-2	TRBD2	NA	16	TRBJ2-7	TGTGCCAGCAGCTCAACTCGGACTAGCGGTACCTACGAGCAGTACTTC	CASSSTRTSGTYEQYF
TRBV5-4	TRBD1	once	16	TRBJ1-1	TGTGCCAGCAGCCCCAGGGGGGTTTCCATGGCGACTGAAGCTTTCTTT	CASSPRGVSMATEAFF
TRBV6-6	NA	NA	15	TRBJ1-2	TGTGCCAGCAGGTCAACCGGTTACTCGGACTATGGCTACACCTTC	CASRSTGYSDYGYTF
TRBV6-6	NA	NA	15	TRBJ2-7	TGTGCCAGCAGTTACTCGCCCCCCGAGGCCTACGAGCAGTACTTC	CASSYSPPEAYEQYF
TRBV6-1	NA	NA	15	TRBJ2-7	TGTGCCAGCAGTGAAGTCCCCGTTGGGGGATACGAGCAGTACTTC	CASSEVPVGGYEQYF
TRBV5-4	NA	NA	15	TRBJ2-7	TGTGCCAGCAGCTTGGGGACCGCGAGCTCCTACGAGCAGTACTTC	CASSLGTASSYEQYF
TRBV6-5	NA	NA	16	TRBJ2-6	TGTGCCAGCAGTTACGGGACCCCCTCTGGGGCCAACGTCCTGACTTTC	CASSYGTPSGANVLTF
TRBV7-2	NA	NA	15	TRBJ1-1	TGTGCCAGCAGCTTAGTTAGTACGCTAAACACTGAAGCTTTCTTT	CASSLVSTLNTEAFF
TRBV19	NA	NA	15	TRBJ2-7	TGTGCCAGTAGCAATCGGGGCGGTTACTCCTACGAGCAGTACTTC	CASSNRGGYSYEQYF
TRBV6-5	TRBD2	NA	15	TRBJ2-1	TGTGCCAGCAGTCCCCTGGCGGGAGGGCGTTTGGAGCAGTTCTTC	CASSPLAGGRLEQFF
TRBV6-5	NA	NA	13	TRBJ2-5	TGTGCCAGCAGAAACGGGGGAGTCGAGACCCAGTACTTC	CASRNGGVETQYF
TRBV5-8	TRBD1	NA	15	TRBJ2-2	TGTGCCAGCAGCTTGTCCAGGGGGCGCCCCGGGGAGCTGTTTTTT	CASSLSRGRPGELFF
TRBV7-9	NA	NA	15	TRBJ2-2	TGTGCCAGCAGCCTAGAGGCAACGAACACCGGGGAGCTGTTTTTT	CASSLEATNTGELFF
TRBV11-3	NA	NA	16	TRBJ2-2	TGTGCCAGCAGCTTGAGTGGCGGCCGGAACACCGGGGAGCTGTTTTTT	CASSLSGGRNTGELFF
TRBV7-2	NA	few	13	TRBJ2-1	TGTGCCAGCAGCTTAGGCGTCAACAATGAGCAGTTCTTC	CASSLGVNNEQFF
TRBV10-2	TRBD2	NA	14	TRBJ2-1	TGCGCCAGCAGTGGGACTAGCGTACCCAATGAGCAGTTCTTC	CASSGTSVPNEQFF